This T cell receptor (beta chain) was found in a study of OX40 agonist ivuxolimab in advanced cancers. As for the study in general: The patients got ivuxolimab, which is an agonistic anti-OX40 (CD134) antibody.

With baseline, cycle 4 day 1, and cycle 7 day 1 as timepoints, blood was sampled. Profiled with immunoSEQ multiplex PCR; TCRdb holds only in-frame clones, not every one. This repertoire shows more than 85,000 clones, roughly 83% found once; its top ten account for roughly 1.5%. The trim removed 6 bases at V and 4 bases at J, leaving 15 bases unmatched. The germline V gene encodes CDR1 MNHEY and CDR2 SMNVEV (reference sequence). This CDR3 has 16 residues. Study-level findings and limits: At 0.1 to 3.0 mg/kg and by week 6, clonal expansion occurred in CD4+ and CD8+ blood T cells.

Concerning this clone: The target antigen is unknown.

The chain recombines TRBV27 with TRBJ2-7; 7 bases fit TRBD1. The sequence derives from an adult with an advanced solid tumor such as melanoma, head and neck, liver or kidney cancer. The material sequenced was CD4+ or CD8+ T cells sorted from blood, taken in a trial of the OX40 agonist ivuxolimab. The CDR3 bases are TGTGCCAGCAGCCACCCCACCGGGACAGCCAAGTACGAGCAGTACTTC. Encoded protein: CASSHPTGTAKYEQYF.